This T cell receptor (beta chain) was captured in a study of blood T cell repertoires in COVID-19. This clone showed up just once. Source study methods: Reference gene primers were amplified, and this amplification served to estimate nucleated cell counts. This table comes from immunoSEQ multiplex PCR, and its TCRdb copy is limited to in-frame clones, with some not included. The V and J calls and clone size come from that table; D and trimming were worked out from the DNA. The table lists approximately 320,000 clones, about 88% of them singletons. Per germline, CDR1 SGHNT and CDR2 YYREEE (reference sequence). This CDR3 comprises 14 residues. With 2 bases removed from V and 2 bases from J, the gap between germline ends came to 8 bases.

V and J are TRBV5-4 and TRBJ2-1, with D maybe TRBD2 (5 bases). The TCR sequence derives from a man aged 55-75 years who had recovered from COVID-19. The sample was PBMCs or T cells enriched from blood (not recorded which). The CDR3 bases are TGTGCCAGCAGCTTTAAACTAGCCTACAATGAGCAGTTCTTC. This translates into CASSFKLAYNEQFF.